The 10 T cell receptor beta chains below come from one sample, sequenced in a study of blood T cell repertoires in COVID-19 (dated by TCRdb to between 2020 and 2021). The library was produced with the immunoSEQ multiplex PCR assay. The table was pulled from immuneACCESS by TCRdb, which kept in-frame rearrangements only. Such tables lose some clones; where checked, under half of the loss comes from unresolved V genes, and the rest has no known cause. In this sample the table shows over 200,000 clones, over 75% of which occur a single time. The ten largest make up under 2.5% of the sample. Sequencing was done on a sample of peripheral blood. These receptor sequences come from a man between 40 and 49 years old with active or convalescent COVID-19.

This chain connects TRBV9 to TRBJ1-4; D is uncertain. This CDR3 contains 15 residues. Trimming pared 0 bases from V and 5 bases from J, leaving 11 bases between. Germline values: CDR1 SGDLS, CDR2 YYNGEE. The CDR3 reads CASSVVGGLNEKLFF. CDR3 in DNA: TGTGCCAGCAGCGTAGTGGGCGGACTAAATGAAAAACTGTTTTTT.

The chain carries TRBV9 and TRBJ2-7; 9 positions agree with TRBD2. The CDR3 is 15 residues long. Trimming at V came to 6 bases and at J to 2 bases, leaving 9 bases not matched to a gene. Germline CDR1 reads SGDLS; CDR2 reads YYNGEE. CDR3 DNA sequence: TGTGCCAGCACCCCGCGGGAGGGGGCAACCTACGAGCAGTACTTC. Translating gives CASTPREGATYEQYF.

This chain connects TRBV6-5 to TRBJ1-1, with 9 bases fitting TRBD1. The trim removed 6 bases at V and 7 bases at J, leaving 12 bases unmatched. The CDR3 is made up of 15 amino acids. Germline CDR1 and CDR2: MNHEY and SVGAGI. The CDR3 DNA is TGTGCCAGCAGAAAACGATCCGGGACAGGGTTTGAAGCTTTCTTT. Its protein product is CASRKRSGTGFEAFF.

V usage is TRBV5-1 and J usage is TRBJ1-1; 8 bases match TRBD1. There are 15 residues in the CDR3. Germline CDR1 reads SGHRS; CDR2 reads YFSETQ. V lost 2 bases and J lost 5; bases outside the gene matches: 8. CDR3 residues: CASSFPGQGGTEAFF. As DNA, the CDR3 is TGCGCCAGCAGCTTTCCTGGACAGGGCGGTACTGAAGCTTTCTTT.

The V and J genes are TRBV11-3 and TRBJ1-5; no clear D gene. V lost 10 bases and J lost 8, with 12 bases in between. Germline V gene sequence: CDR1 SGHNT, CDR2 YENEEA. This CDR3 is 11 amino acids long. The CDR3 coding sequence is TGTGCCACCGCAGCCGGGGAGCCCCAGCATTTT. It translates to CATAAGEPQHF.

V usage is TRBV4-2 and J usage is TRBJ2-7; TRBD2 matches 8 bases. The CDR3 is 15 amino acids. V gave up 0 bases and J gave up 9 bases; unmatched junction bases: 10. The germline gives CDR1 LGHNA, CDR2 YNFKEQ. CDR3 nucleotide sequence: TGTGCCAGCAGCCAAGAGGGGACTAGTGCTAATGTGCAGTACTTC. Protein: CASSQEGTSANVQYF.

The chain uses TRBV6-5 and TRBJ1-2, with 9 positions matching TRBD1. The CDR3 has 16 residues. Germline trimming cut 0 bases from V and 3 bases from J; bases unmatched to any gene: 5. Germline V gene sequence: CDR1 MNHEY, CDR2 SVGAGI. The CDR3 nucleotides read TGTGCCAGCAGTTACTCCCCGGGACAGGGCTACTATGGCTACACCTTC. This sequence encodes CASSYSPGQGYYGYTF.

The chain joins TRBV28 to TRBJ1-6; 8 nucleotides align to TRBD1. This CDR3 contains 17 residues. Germline V lookup: CDR1 MDHEN, CDR2 SYDVKM. J lost 5 bases, V lost 1 base, and 7 bases had no gene match. CDR3 nucleotides: TGTGCCAGCAGTTTATACGGACAGGGCAACCATAATTCACCCCTCCACTTT. This gives the protein CASSLYGQGNHNSPLHF.

This rearrangement joins TRBV5-1 to TRBJ1-4; 8 bases agree with TRBD1. CDR3 length equals 16 residues. Looked up from germline, CDR1 is SGHRS and CDR2 is YFSETQ. V gave up 4 bases and J gave up 0 bases; unmatched junction bases: 5. The CDR3 DNA reads TGCGCCAGCAGCCGACAGGGGAAGGCAACTAATGAAAAACTGTTTTTT. It is translated as CASSRQGKATNEKLFF.

The V and J genes are TRBV29-1 and TRBJ2-7; D possibly corresponds to TRBD1 (8 bases). Trimming removed 4 bases from V and 2 bases from J, with 30 bases in between. The CDR3 consists of 19 residues. CDR1 is SQVTM and CDR2 is ANQGSEA in the germline V gene. This chain's CDR3 is CSVGSWDRTSGKLAYEQYF. In DNA, the CDR3 is TGCAGCGTTGGGAGCTGGGACAGGACAAGCGGGAAGCTTGCCTACGAGCAGTACTTC.